Reported below is one T cell receptor beta chain. V was clipped by 2 bases and J by 7 bases, with 12 bases between them. This CDR3 has 14 amino acids. The sample originates from a study of blood T cells in healthy people across ages. Primers used in a second PCR of roughly 6 to 11 cycles were a sample-barcoded 5' primer and a J-beta primer mix. TCRdb recomputed calls from the 5' RACE reads with MiXCR, one row per CDR3 protein. The data hold fewer than 2 million distinct CDR3 sequences, with about 39% observed a single time. Specimen: blood. The chain couples TRBV12-3 or TRBV12-4 to TRBJ2-4; D may correspond to TRBD1 or TRBD2 (6 bases each). The receptor's source is a human donor in good health. CDR3 protein: CASSLRGRSNIQYF. CDR3 DNA sequence: TGTGCCAGCAGTTTAAGGGGGAGGTCGAACATTCAGTACTTC.